This T cell receptor beta chain was captured in a study of cytomegalovirus exposure and HLA in healthy donors. Study-wide points: Presence/absence analyses assumed roughly uniform sequencing depth across donors, which may not hold. A later analysis linked a missense variant in DCLRE1C to the trimming of TCR beta V and J genes. The authors enumerated 150 to 200 TCR beta chains as linked to cytomegalovirus.

CDR1 is MNHEY, CDR2 SMNVEV, per germline (reference sequence). This CDR3 has 17 residues. After removal of 2 bases from V and 3 bases from J, the junction contained 11 bases not matched to a gene. This PCR relied on a set of 60 Vbeta primers and 13 Jbeta primers. Sequenced by immunoSEQ multiplex PCR; TCRdb stores in-frame clones only, minus some. Of 160,000 or so clones listed, 80% to 90% are singletons. About this clone: Its antigen is still unknown.

The TCR originated in a man in his fifties or sixties in good health and CMV-seropositive. The J gene is TRBJ1-1, the V gene TRBV27; 8 bases are a match to TRBD1. The sample taken for sequencing was PBMCs. The CDR3 nucleotides are TGTGCCAGCAGTTTACGTGGGACAGGAAGATTACACACTGAAGCTTTCTTT. Protein: CASSLRGTGRLHTEAFF.